Shown below are 27 T cell receptor beta chains from a single sample sequenced in a study of OX40 agonist ivuxolimab in advanced cancers. TCRdb keeps only in-frame clones here, not all; method: immunoSEQ multiplex PCR. The profile shows 75,000 to 100,000 clones, approximately 84% of them singletons. The source material was CD4+ or CD8+ T cells sorted from blood, sampled in a trial of the OX40 agonist ivuxolimab. Every receptor here comes from an adult with an advanced solid tumor such as melanoma, head and neck, liver or kidney cancer.

The chain uses TRBV7-6 and TRBJ2-1; perhaps TRBD1 as D (6 bases). This CDR3 spans 16 amino acids. V was cut by 2 bases and J by 0 bases, with 11 bases left in between. Germline CDR1 SGHVS, CDR2 FNYEAQ. CDR3: CASSLLGASSYNEQFF. Written as DNA, the CDR3 is TGTGCCAGCAGCTTACTGGGGGCTAGCTCCTACAATGAGCAGTTCTTC.

The chain employs TRBV6-6 and TRBJ1-3, with D possibly matching TRBD1 (5 bases). Deletions cut 10 bases from V and 4 bases from J, with 20 bases between. Per the germline V gene, CDR1 is MNHNY and CDR2 is SVGAGI (reference sequence). The CDR3 has 15 residues. The CDR3, as DNA: TGTGCCACATCATCATCAGGGTTAGGAGGAAACACCATATATTTT. Its translation: CATSSSGLGGNTIYF.

This clone has only one observation. CDR3 nucleotide sequence: TGTGCCAGCTCACCCTTTCGGGCAGATACGCAGTATTTT. Translating gives CASSPFRADTQYF. The V call is TRBV18, the J call TRBJ2-3; D is unresolved. Deletions cut 3 bases from V and 4 bases from J, with 8 bases between. The CDR3 sequence is 13 residues long. Germline V gene lookup returns CDR1 KGHSH and CDR2 LQKENI.

A word on this clone: One junction end does not reproduce the germline sequence, and a read error may be involved. The chain joins TRBV6-1 to TRBJ2-7; 12 positions match TRBD2. This CDR3 is 17 amino acids long. Germline V CDR1 and CDR2: MNHNS, SASEGT. Here the CDR3 DNA reads TGTGCCATCAGTGAGTTCGGACTAGCGGGACCCTCCTACGAGCAGTACTTC. Translated, it gives CAISEFGLAGPSYEQYF.

The chain links TRBV5-1 to TRBJ2-5; 14 nucleotides match TRBD2. This CDR3 has 15 residues. Germline CDR1 SGHRS, CDR2 YFSETQ. Germline trimming cut 2 bases from V and 5 bases from J; bases unmatched to any gene: 2. CDR3 sequence: CASSFRTSGRETQYF. The CDR3 region has the DNA TGCGCCAGCAGCTTCAGGACTAGCGGGAGGGAGACCCAGTACTTC.

The gene calls are TRBV28 and TRBJ1-5, with D maybe TRBD1 (5 bases). The germline V gene encodes CDR1 MDHEN and CDR2 SYDVKM. The CDR3 sequence is 15 residues long. Trimming left V 3 bases short and J 0 bases short, with 9 bases between. The CDR3 nucleotides read TGTGCCAGCAGTTTCGGGGGGGATAGCAATCAGCCCCAGCATTTT. It translates to CASSFGGDSNQPQHF.

The rearrangement joins TRBV7-2 to TRBJ1-2; D ambiguous. The CDR3 is 15 residues long. Per germline, CDR1 SGHTA and CDR2 FQGNSA. Trimming pared 0 bases from V and 3 bases from J, leaving 11 bases between. The CDR3 nucleotides read TGTGCCAGCAGCTTAGCCTTCCGCCCTGACTATGGCTACACCTTC. Its protein product is CASSLAFRPDYGYTF.

The gene calls are TRBV11-2 and TRBJ1-1, with TRBD1 matching 10 bases. Trimming took 3 bases from V and 9 from J; bases not matched to a gene: 7. Per the germline V gene, CDR1 is SGHAT and CDR2 is FQNNGV. CDR3 length equals 14 residues. CDR3 bases: TGTGCCAGCAGCTTCCGACAGGGGGCCGGTAAAGCTTTCTTT. This gives the protein CASSFRQGAGKAFF.

This chain links TRBV5-6 with TRBJ2-1; D may correspond to TRBD1 or TRBD2 (6 bases each). Germline values: CDR1 SGHDT, CDR2 YYEEEE. CDR3 length: 13 residues. Between the trimmed V and J ends, which lost 4 bases and 12 bases, there was a span of 17 bases. The CDR3 DNA sequence: TGTGCCAGCAGCCCAGGGACACCGCGGGGGCAGTTCTTC. Translating it yields CASSPGTPRGQFF.

This chain uses TRBV7-9 with TRBJ2-1; 9 bases fit TRBD2. This CDR3 is built from 15 residues. The germline V gene encodes CDR1 SEHNR and CDR2 FQNEAQ (reference sequence). V was clipped by 1 base and J by 7 bases; unmatched bases: 5. The CDR3 DNA sequence: TGTGCCAGCAGCTTAGGCGGGAGGGCCAGTAATGAGCAGTTCTTC. Its protein is CASSLGGRASNEQFF.

In its sample, this clone was seen a few times. The chain combines TRBV9 with TRBJ2-7; 11 bases are shared with TRBD1. V lost 4 bases, J lost 2 bases, and 2 bases stayed unmatched. This CDR3 has 14 residues. Germline loops: CDR1 SGDLS, CDR2 YYNGEE. The CDR3 region is CASSLGQGAYEQYF. As DNA, the CDR3 is TGTGCCAGCAGCTTGGGACAGGGGGCCTACGAGCAGTACTTC.

This sequence joins TRBV2 and TRBJ1-4, with a possible D match to TRBD1 (6 bases). V was clipped by 8 bases and J by 8 bases, with 15 bases between them. The germline CDR1 and CDR2 sequences are SNHLY and FYNNEI. The CDR3 spans 13 residues. The CDR3 sequence: CASVRGLGEKLFF. In DNA form, the CDR3 reads TGTGCCAGCGTCAGGGGCTTAGGGGAAAAACTGTTTTTT. Full variable domain (outside the CDR3, taken from reference TRBV2 and TRBJ1-4): EPEVTQTPSHQVTQMGQEVILRCVPISNHLYFYWYRQILGQKVEFLVSFYNNEISEKSEIFDDQFSVERPDGSNFTLKIRSTKLEDSAMYFCASVRGLGEKLFFGSGTQLSVL.

This chain joins TRBV5-1 and TRBJ1-5, with TRBD1 as a possible D gene (6 bases). Trimming removed 10 bases at V and 3 bases at J, with 17 bases between. Germline V CDR1 and CDR2: SGHRS, YFSETQ. This CDR3 spans 14 amino acids. CDR3: CADSSQGHNQPQHF. The DNA for the CDR3 is TGCGCCGATTCCAGCCAGGGACACAATCAGCCCCAGCATTTT.

The V call is TRBV30, the J call TRBJ2-2; D call uncertain. Trimming stripped 2 bases from V and 6 bases from J, with 16 bases between. The CDR3 runs 15 residues. Germline-derived CDR1 and CDR2 are GTSNPN and SVGIG (reference sequence). The CDR3 region has the DNA TGTGCCTGGAGTCTCAGTAGCTCCCTACCCGGGGAGCTGTTTTTT. Protein: CAWSLSSSLPGELFF.

There are a few counts of this clone. CDR3 loop: CASRGGASGTGELFF. The CDR3 region has the DNA TGTGCCAGCAGAGGGGGGGCTAGCGGGACCGGGGAGCTGTTTTTT. The V and J genes are TRBV2 and TRBJ2-2; 8 bases align to TRBD2. Per the germline V gene, CDR1 is SNHLY and CDR2 is FYNNEI. This CDR3 region has 15 residues. Trimming cost V 6 bases and J 5 bases; bases outside gene matches: 8.

This rearrangement joins TRBV29-1 to TRBJ1-5, with TRBD1 matching 7 bases. This CDR3 contains 15 residues. After removal of 5 bases from V and 4 bases from J, the junction contained 11 bases not matched to a gene. Germline CDR1 and CDR2: SQVTM and ANQGSEA. The CDR3 loop reads CSVQLGGGGNQPQHF. CDR3 DNA: TGCAGCGTTCAACTAGGGGGCGGTGGTAATCAGCCCCAGCATTTT.

The chain employs TRBV7-2 and TRBJ1-1, with D uncertain. This CDR3 has 15 residues. The V gene lost 5 bases and the J gene lost 0 bases, with 13 bases spanning the gap. CDR1 and CDR2 from the germline V gene are SGHTA and FQGNSA. Here the CDR3 reads CASSPNGRMNTEAFF. The DNA of the CDR3 is TGTGCCAGCAGCCCCAATGGGCGGATGAACACTGAAGCTTTCTTT.

The gene calls are TRBV6-6 and TRBJ1-5; D is undetermined. With 2 bases removed from V and 7 bases from J, the gap between germline ends came to 6 bases. The CDR3 has 12 amino acids. The germline CDR1 and CDR2 sequences are MNHNY and SVGAGI (reference sequence). CDR3: CASSYAGQPQHF. CDR3 DNA sequence: TGTGCCAGCAGTTACGCCGGGCAGCCCCAGCATTTT.

As regards this clone: Relative to the germline gene, one junction end is altered; a read error may explain this. V usage is TRBV6-1 and J usage is TRBJ2-7; D unresolved. CDR3 size: 13 residues. Germline CDR1 MNHNS, CDR2 SASEGT. For the CDR3, the DNA is TGTGCCAGCAGTGAAGGTCCCCCGGTCGCCGCGTTCTTC. Translating it yields CASSEGPPVAAFF.

This clone has just a few counts. The gene calls are TRBV11-1 and TRBJ2-1, with 7 positions matching TRBD2. The germline V gene has CDR1 SGHAT and CDR2 FQDESV (reference sequence). The CDR3 runs 14 residues. The V segment lost 0 bases and the J segment 4 bases; nucleotides outside the gene matches: 0. CDR3 nucleotide sequence: TGTGCCAGCAGCTTAGCGCGGGAGTACAATGAGCAGTTCTTC. Its protein product is CASSLAREYNEQFF.

CDR3 sequence: CASSPGTASSYGYTF. The CDR3 DNA sequence: TGTGCCAGCTCACCAGGGACAGCCTCCTCCTATGGCTACACCTTC. This chain connects TRBV18 to TRBJ1-2, with 7 bases lining up with TRBD1. V dropped 2 bases and J dropped 4; count of bases not matched to a gene: 7. CDR1 and CDR2 from the germline V gene are KGHSH and LQKENI. CDR3 length equals 15 residues.

This clone was observed once. The V call is TRBV5-1, the J call TRBJ1-1; TRBD1 matches 7 bases. The V and J ends lost 1 base and 4 bases, in that order; junction bases with no gene match: 7. There are 15 residues in the CDR3. Germline V gene sequence: CDR1 SGHRS, CDR2 YFSETQ. The CDR3 reads CASSLLQGGSTEAFF. The CDR3 DNA is TGCGCCAGCAGCTTGTTGCAGGGGGGTAGCACTGAAGCTTTCTTT.

The chain is built from TRBV4-3 and TRBJ1-2; D gene uncertain. The CDR3 has 16 amino acids. Germline CDR1 is LGHNA and CDR2 is YSLEER. V lost 0 bases, J lost 4 bases, and 15 bases lay in between. The CDR3 loop is CASSQESNSRRYGYTF. Here the CDR3 DNA reads TGCGCCAGCAGCCAAGAATCAAACAGTCGACGCTATGGCTACACCTTC.

The V call is TRBV7-2, the J call TRBJ2-2; D uncertain. V was trimmed by 0 bases and J by 7 bases, leaving 0 bases between them. The CDR3 length is 11 residues. The germline CDR1 and CDR2 sequences are SGHTA and FQGNSA. The CDR3 DNA reads TGTGCCAGCAGCTTAGCCGGGGAGCTGTTTTTT. It is translated as CASSLAGELFF.

The chain joins TRBV11-2 to TRBJ2-7; 11 bases are a match to TRBD2. The CDR3 spans 14 residues. Germline loops: CDR1 SGHAT, CDR2 FQNNGV. J was trimmed by 7 bases and V by 3 bases; bases with no gene match: 5. DNA for the CDR3: TGTGCCAGCAGCTTCCGACTAGCGGGGCAAGAGCAGTACTTC. Its protein is CASSFRLAGQEQYF. The full variable domain, with the rest looked up from reference TRBV11-2 and TRBJ2-7, is EAGVAQSPRYKIIEKRQSVAFWCNPISGHATLYWYQQILGQGPKLLIQFQNNGVVDDSQLPKDRFSAERLKGVDSTLKIQPAKLEDSAVYLCASSFRLAGQEQYFGPGTRLTVT.

The chain links TRBV11-2 to TRBJ2-2, with D perhaps matching TRBD1 (5 bases). This CDR3 comprises 15 residues. Germline CDR1 is SGHAT and CDR2 is FQNNGV. V was pared by 4 bases and J by 6 bases, with 15 bases between. CDR3 coding DNA: TGTGCCAGCAGCTCAAGGGGTCCGACCGCCGGGGAGCTGTTTTTT. It specifies CASSSRGPTAGELFF.

The chain carries TRBV28 and TRBJ1-2; weak D call: TRBD1 (6 bases). Germline CDR1 and CDR2: MDHEN and SYDVKM. This CDR3 is built from 16 residues. Trimming took 6 bases from V and 8 from J, leaving 25 bases between them. The CDR3 spells CASSPPGQSRLKGYTF. CDR3 nucleotide sequence: TGTGCCAGCAGCCCCCCGGGACAAAGCCGACTTAAGGGCTACACCTTC.